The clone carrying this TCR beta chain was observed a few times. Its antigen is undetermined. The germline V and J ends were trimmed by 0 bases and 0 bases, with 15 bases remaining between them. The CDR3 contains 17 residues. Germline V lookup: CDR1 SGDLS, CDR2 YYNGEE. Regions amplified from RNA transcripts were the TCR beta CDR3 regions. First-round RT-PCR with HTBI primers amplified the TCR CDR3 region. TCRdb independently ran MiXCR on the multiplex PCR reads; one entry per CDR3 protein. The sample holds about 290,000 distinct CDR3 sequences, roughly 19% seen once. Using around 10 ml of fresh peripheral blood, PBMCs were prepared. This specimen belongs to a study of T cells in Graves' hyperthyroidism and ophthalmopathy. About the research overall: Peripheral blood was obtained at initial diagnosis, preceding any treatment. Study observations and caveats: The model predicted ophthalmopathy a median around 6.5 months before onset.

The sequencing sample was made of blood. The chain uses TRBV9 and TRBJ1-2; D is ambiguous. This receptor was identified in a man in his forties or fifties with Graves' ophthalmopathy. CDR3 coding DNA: TGTGCCAGCAGCGTAGCGGGCCAGCCCACTGCTAACTATGGCTACACCTTC. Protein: CASSVAGQPTANYGYTF. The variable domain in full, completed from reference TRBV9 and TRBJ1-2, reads DSGVTQTPKHLITATGQRVTLRCSPRSGDLSVYWYQQSLDQGLQFLIQYYNGEERAKGNILERFSAQQFPDLHSELNLSSLELGDSALYFCASSVAGQPTANYGYTFGSGTRLTVV.